A single sample gave rise to the 17 T cell receptor beta chains below, sequenced in a study of cytomegalovirus exposure and HLA in healthy donors. This PCR relied on a set of 60 Vbeta primers and 13 Jbeta primers. The table came from immunoSEQ multiplex PCR; TCRdb's copy has only in-frame clones and leaves some out. The data show approximately 220,000 clones, with more than 60% seen just once and around 16% held by the top ten. Sequencing input: PBMCs. The receptors come from a man aged 35 to 55 in good health and CMV-seronegative.

This chain connects TRBV7-2 to TRBJ2-5; 11 bases match TRBD2. CDR1 and CDR2 (germline): SGHTA, FQGNSA. This CDR3 has 13 amino acids. Trimming cost V 9 bases and J 7 bases; bases outside gene matches: 7. CDR3 sequence reads: CASHSGGVVTQYF. CDR3 coding DNA: TGTGCCAGTCATAGCGGGGGGGTTGTGACCCAGTACTTC.

The rearrangement links TRBV7-2 to TRBJ1-4, with D maybe TRBD1 (5 bases). The CDR3 contains 14 residues. Looked up from germline, CDR1 is SGHTA and CDR2 is FQGNSA. V gave up 4 bases and J gave up 9 bases, with 15 bases separating them. The CDR3 DNA reads TGTGCCAGCAGCTCGGGCGTGGGGCGACAAAAACTGTTTTTT. Translating it yields CASSSGVGRQKLFF.

The V call is TRBV13, the J call TRBJ1-2; D is possibly TRBD1 (5 bases). This CDR3 contains 12 residues. The germline V gene encodes CDR1 PRHDT and CDR2 FYEKMQ (reference sequence). Trimming left V 5 bases short and J 8 bases short, with 12 bases between. The CDR3 sequence: CASSATGHGYTF. For the CDR3, the DNA is TGTGCCAGCAGCGCCACAGGACACGGCTACACCTTC.

The chain joins TRBV11-3 to TRBJ2-7; 8 bases are shared with TRBD2. Unmatched junction bases numbered 7, after V lost 2 bases and J lost 4 bases. The length of the CDR3 is 15 residues. Germline V gives CDR1 SGHNT, CDR2 YENEEA. The CDR3 DNA sequence: TGTGCCAGCAGCTTACAAAGCGGGGGTTTTTACGAGCAGTACTTC. This sequence encodes CASSLQSGGFYEQYF.

The V gene is TRBV15, the J gene TRBJ1-1; 11 bases agree with TRBD1. Unmatched junction bases numbered 4, after V lost 3 bases and J lost 1 base. The CDR3 runs to 16 residues. In germline, CDR1 is LNHNV, CDR2 YYDKDF (reference sequence). The CDR3 DNA reads as TGTGCCACCAGCAGGGGGACAGGGGGTGGGAACACTGAAGCTTTCTTT. Its translation: CATSRGTGGGNTEAFF.

The DNA of the CDR3 is TGTGCCAGCAGCCGGACTAGCGGGGCCTACAATGAGCAGTTCTTC. It yields the protein CASSRTSGAYNEQFF. This sequence joins TRBV14 and TRBJ2-1; 12 nucleotides match TRBD2. V gave up 4 bases and J gave up 2 bases; unmatched junction bases: 0. There are 15 residues in the CDR3. Germline CDR1 and CDR2: SGHDN and FVKESK.

This clone has just a few counts. The V gene is TRBV27, the J gene TRBJ2-3, with TRBD2 identical over 9 bases. CDR1 and CDR2 from the germline V gene are MNHEY and SMNVEV (reference sequence). The V segment lost 3 bases and the J segment 0 bases; nucleotides outside the gene matches: 4. This CDR3 contains 16 residues. The CDR3 loop is CASSFLAGDSTDTQYF. CDR3 coding DNA: TGTGCCAGCAGTTTTTTAGCGGGAGATAGCACAGATACGCAGTATTTT.

CDR3 coding DNA: TGTGCCAGCAGACTGACAGGGAAAGGCACTGAAGCTTTCTTT. Translation gives CASRLTGKGTEAFF. The rearrangement links TRBV6-5 to TRBJ1-1; 7 positions agree with TRBD1. V was clipped by 6 bases and J by 4 bases; unmatched bases: 8. This CDR3 has 14 amino acids. Germline assignment: CDR1 MNHEY and CDR2 SVGAGI.

The rearrangement uses TRBV5-1 and TRBJ2-5; TRBD1 matches at 8 bases. The V gene's germline CDR1 is SGHRS and CDR2 YFSETQ. CDR3 size: 14 residues. Trimming at V came to 1 base and at J to 5 bases, leaving 4 bases not matched to a gene. The CDR3 region has the DNA TGCGCCAGCAGCTTGACAGGGGGGTTTGAGACCCAGTACTTC. Translating gives CASSLTGGFETQYF.

This sequence joins TRBV27 and TRBJ1-1; 7 bases map to TRBD1. V shed 3 bases and J 6 bases; nucleotides not matched to a gene: 13. This CDR3 region has 16 residues. The germline V gene encodes CDR1 MNHEY and CDR2 SMNVEV (reference sequence). The CDR3 coding sequence is TGTGCCAGCAGTTTGGGGCGAGGGTCAGGGGGATCTGAAGCTTTCTTT. Translating it yields CASSLGRGSGGSEAFF.

The rearrangement uses TRBV19 and TRBJ1-5; D is unresolved. The CDR3 runs to 14 residues. Per the germline V gene, CDR1 is LNHDA and CDR2 is SQIVND (reference sequence). The germline V and J ends were trimmed by 3 bases and 7 bases, with 13 bases remaining between them. CDR3 in amino acids: CASSMAGLRQPQHF. In nucleotides, the CDR3 is TGTGCCAGTAGTATGGCCGGTTTGAGGCAGCCCCAGCATTTT.

This chain connects TRBV27 to TRBJ1-5, with D perhaps TRBD1 (6 bases). CDR1 and CDR2 from the germline V gene are MNHEY and SMNVEV (reference sequence). Trimming cost V 5 bases and J 2 bases, with 10 bases left between them. The CDR3 is 14 residues long. CDR3 in DNA: TGTGCCAGCAGTATAGGGGGGGGCAATCAGCCCCAGCATTTT. Translated: CASSIGGGNQPQHF.

The gene calls are TRBV2 and TRBJ2-3; a possible D gene is TRBD2 (6 bases). CDR3 length equals 13 residues. Trimming shortened V by 0 bases and J by 15 bases, and 16 bases separated the two germline ends. Per the germline V gene, CDR1 is SNHLY and CDR2 is FYNNEI. CDR3: CASSEAPAGGCYF. In nucleotides, the CDR3 is TGTGCCAGCAGTGAAGCACCGGCCGGGGGATGTTATTTT.

The chain combines TRBV5-1 with TRBJ2-1, with 7 positions matching TRBD2. CDR1 and CDR2 from the germline V gene are SGHRS and YFSETQ. V lost 7 bases, J lost 5 bases, and 6 bases stayed unmatched. The length of the CDR3 is 13 residues. For the CDR3, the DNA is TGCGCCAGCGCCCGGGACTACAACAATGAGCAGTTCTTC. Translated: CASARDYNNEQFF.

The chain links TRBV27 to TRBJ1-1; 7 nucleotides match TRBD1. V gave up 6 bases and J gave up 7 bases; unmatched junction bases: 8. Germline CDR1 and CDR2: MNHEY and SMNVEV (reference sequence). The CDR3 length is 13 residues. CDR3 protein: CASSPDRVGEAFF. CDR3 nucleotides: TGTGCCAGCAGCCCAGACAGGGTGGGTGAAGCTTTCTTT.

The chain couples TRBV19 to TRBJ2-7; 9 nucleotides line up with TRBD2. Germline V gene data show CDR1 as LNHDA and CDR2 as SQIVND (reference sequence). CDR3 length: 16 residues. The V segment lost 6 bases and the J segment 1 base; nucleotides outside the gene matches: 10. Here the CDR3 reads CASSPRLADLSYEQYF. The CDR3 DNA reads TGTGCCAGTAGCCCGCGACTAGCGGATTTATCCTACGAGCAGTACTTC.

The J gene is TRBJ2-7, the V gene TRBV7-6; 11 bases match TRBD2. Germline trimming cut 5 bases from V and 2 bases from J; bases unmatched to any gene: 5. The CDR3 spans 15 residues. Per germline, CDR1 SGHVS and CDR2 FNYEAQ. In nucleotides, the CDR3 is TGTGCCAGCAGCCCTTTGGGACTAGCGGCCTACGAGCAGTACTTC. As protein: CASSPLGLAAYEQYF.